The clone carrying this T cell receptor (beta chain) was recorded many times. Regarding time point: patch test 2, 6 weeks after DPC sensitization. Indicated treatment: therapeutic diphenylcyclopropenone sensitization with weekly scalp DPC. From whole blood left unfractionated, total RNA was extracted. TCRdb used MiXCR to reprocess the RACE reads, holding one entry per CDR3 protein. The sample records approximately 350,000 distinct CDR3 sequences, under 6.5% being singletons. This sample is drawn from a study of human T cells and chemical hapten exposure. Per germline, CDR1 SEHNR and CDR2 FQNEAQ (reference sequence). Trimming cost V 4 bases and J 6 bases, with 12 bases left between them. The CDR3 covers 13 residues.

This clonotype originated in a woman aged 18-30 years with alopecia areata. Some clones in this sample may be carry-over from other donors' samples. The sequenced sample was whole blood, obtained in connection with sensitization to the hapten diphenylcyclopropenone (DPC). V is TRBV7-9 and J is TRBJ1-2; the D gene is possibly TRBD1 (6 bases). CDR3 sequence reads: CASSSHRVHGYTF. In DNA, the CDR3 is TGTGCCAGCAGCTCACACAGGGTCCATGGCTACACCTTC.